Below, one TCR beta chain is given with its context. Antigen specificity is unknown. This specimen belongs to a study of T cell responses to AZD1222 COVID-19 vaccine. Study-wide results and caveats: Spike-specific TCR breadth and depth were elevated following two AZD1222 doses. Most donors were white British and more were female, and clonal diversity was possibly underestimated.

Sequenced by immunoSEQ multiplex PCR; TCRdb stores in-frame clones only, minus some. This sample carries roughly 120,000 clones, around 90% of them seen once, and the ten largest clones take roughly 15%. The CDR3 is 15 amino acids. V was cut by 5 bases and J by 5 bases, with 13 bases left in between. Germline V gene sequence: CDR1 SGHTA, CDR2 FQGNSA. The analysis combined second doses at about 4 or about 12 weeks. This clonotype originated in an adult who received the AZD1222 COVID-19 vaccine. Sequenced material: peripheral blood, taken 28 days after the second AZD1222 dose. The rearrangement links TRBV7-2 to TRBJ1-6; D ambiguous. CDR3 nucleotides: TGTGCCAGCAGCATGACGGGTAGAGATAATTCACCCCTCCACTTT. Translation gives CASSMTGRDNSPLHF.